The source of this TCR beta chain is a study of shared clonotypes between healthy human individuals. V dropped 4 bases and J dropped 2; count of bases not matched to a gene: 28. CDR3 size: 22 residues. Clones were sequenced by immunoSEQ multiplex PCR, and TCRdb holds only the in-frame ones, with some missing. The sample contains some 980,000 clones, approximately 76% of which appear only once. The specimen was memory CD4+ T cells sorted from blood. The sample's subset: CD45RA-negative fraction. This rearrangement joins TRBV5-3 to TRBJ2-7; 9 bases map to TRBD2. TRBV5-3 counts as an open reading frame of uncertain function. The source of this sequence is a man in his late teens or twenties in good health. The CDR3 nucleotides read TGTGCCAGAAGCCTACTTAGCGGGAGTGGGTTGGGGAGACATCATCAAACCTACGAGCAGTACTTC. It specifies CARSLLSGSGLGRHHQTYEQYF.